The 24 T cell receptor beta chains given below trace back to one sample, sequenced in a study of T cell responses to AZD1222 COVID-19 vaccine. TCRdb's copy holds only in-frame clones and misses some; the assay was immunoSEQ multiplex PCR. Among some 71,000 clones listed, around 84% were seen once. Sample: peripheral blood, taken on day 0 of AZD1222 vaccination. The receptors here all came from an adult in good health.

This chain joins TRBV5-6 and TRBJ1-5; TRBD1 might be the D (6 bases). This CDR3 is built from 14 residues. The V end lost 4 bases, the J end lost 4 bases, and 12 bases lay between the germline ends. Germline CDR1 reads SGHDT; CDR2 reads YYEEEE. Written as DNA, the CDR3 is TGTGCCAGCAGCGGATGGACAGAGAATCAGCCCCAGCATTTT. Translated: CASSGWTENQPQHF.

The J gene is TRBJ2-7, the V gene TRBV6-6; possible D gene TRBD2, 5 bases. V was pared by 6 bases and J by 6 bases, with 18 bases between. This CDR3 region has 14 residues. Per the germline V gene, CDR1 is MNHNY and CDR2 is SVGAGI (reference sequence). The CDR3 loop reads CASRSLAYSAEQYF. CDR3 sequence (DNA): TGTGCCAGCAGATCTCTAGCCTACTCCGCCGAGCAGTACTTC.

The chain couples TRBV7-2 to TRBJ2-3, with D possibly matching TRBD2 (7 bases). V shed 5 bases and J shed 4 bases, with 16 bases lying between them. The CDR3 contains 15 residues. Germline V gene data show CDR1 as SGHTA and CDR2 as FQGNSA. The CDR3 bases are TGTGCCAGCAGCCGTTCGTGGGGGGGCGCAGATACGCAGTATTTT. It yields the protein CASSRSWGGADTQYF.

The chain has TRBV7-9 and TRBJ1-1, with D perhaps TRBD1 (6 bases). V lost 3 bases and J 7 bases, leaving 9 bases between the germline ends. The CDR3 extends over 12 amino acids. Germline V gives CDR1 SEHNR, CDR2 FQNEAQ (reference sequence). The CDR3 is CASSLDSLEAFF. The CDR3 DNA is TGTGCCAGCAGCTTGGACAGCCTTGAAGCTTTCTTT.

On this clone itself: One junction end disagrees with the germline gene, perhaps due to a read error. This sequence joins TRBV4-2 and TRBJ1-3; TRBD1 agrees at 8 bases. Germline CDR1 is LGHNA and CDR2 is YNFKEQ. This CDR3 has 15 residues. The CDR3 reads CASFTGGPLETAYIF. Written as DNA, the CDR3 is TGTGCCAGCTTTACAGGGGGGCCTCTGGAAACGGCATATATTTTT.

The gene calls are TRBV12-3 or TRBV12-4 and TRBJ1-2, with TRBD1 matching over 10 bases. Losses at the gene ends were 8 bases for V and 6 bases for J; bases not matched to a gene: 6. CDR3 length: 13 amino acids. The CDR3 here is CASYPGTGDGYTF. CDR3 sequence (DNA): TGTGCCAGCTATCCCGGGACAGGGGATGGCTACACCTTC.

The chain joins TRBV29-1 to TRBJ1-3, with D possibly being TRBD1 (5 bases). Germline assignment: CDR1 SQVTM and CDR2 ANQGSEA. Deletions cut 3 bases from V and 0 bases from J, with 6 bases between. The CDR3 is made up of 13 amino acids. Here the CDR3 reads CSVDGGSGNTIYF. CDR3 coding DNA: TGCAGCGTTGACGGGGGCTCTGGAAACACCATATATTTT.

The rearrangement uses TRBV28 and TRBJ1-1; D is perhaps TRBD1 (5 bases). The length of the CDR3 is 15 residues. The germline V and J ends were trimmed by 7 bases and 4 bases, with 19 bases remaining between them. CDR1 MDHEN and CDR2 SYDVKM come from the germline V gene. The CDR3 sequence is CASTGGDKEGTEAFF. Written as DNA, the CDR3 is TGTGCCAGCACCGGGGGGGATAAAGAAGGCACTGAAGCTTTCTTT.

V is TRBV11-2 and J is TRBJ1-5; D perhaps matches TRBD1 (6 bases). Trimming removed 5 bases at V and 8 bases at J, with 22 bases between. Germline loops: CDR1 SGHAT, CDR2 FQNNGV. The CDR3 contains 16 residues. The CDR3 coding sequence is TGTGCCAGCAGCGCCGGCGGGGGGCGGGTCGATGAGCCCCAGCATTTT. Its protein is CASSAGGGRVDEPQHF.

This chain joins TRBV6-5 and TRBJ1-1; D gene ambiguous. Germline loops: CDR1 MNHEY, CDR2 SVGAGI. The CDR3 is 13 amino acids. V was pared by 6 bases and J by 0 bases, with 8 bases between. CDR3 protein: CASSRQVNTEAFF. CDR3 sequence (DNA): TGTGCCAGCAGCCGGCAAGTGAACACTGAAGCTTTCTTT.

The gene calls are TRBV19 and TRBJ2-2; TRBD1 matches at 10 bases. This CDR3 region has 15 residues. J lost 6 bases, V lost 3 bases, and 4 bases had no gene match. Germline lookup yields CDR1 LNHDA and CDR2 SQIVND (reference sequence). CDR3 nucleotides: TGTGCCAGTAGTATGGGGACAGGGGTATCCGGGGAGCTGTTTTTT. It specifies CASSMGTGVSGELFF.

The CDR3 loop is CASSTLVGPAYEQYF. CDR3 DNA sequence: TGTGCCAGCAGTACCCTAGTAGGGCCCGCATACGAGCAGTACTTC. This rearrangement joins TRBV6-4 to TRBJ2-7, with D unresolved. This CDR3 has 15 amino acids. CDR1 is MRHNA, CDR2 SNTAGT, per germline. Deletions cut 5 bases from V and 4 bases from J, with 18 bases between.

This chain connects TRBV29-1 to TRBJ1-1, with D possibly TRBD1 on 5 matching bases. This CDR3 has 14 residues. V gave up 5 bases and J gave up 2 bases, with 15 bases separating them. From germline, CDR1 is SQVTM and CDR2 ANQGSEA. The CDR3 loop is CSVHWGGSNTEAFF. The CDR3 region has the DNA TGCAGCGTTCACTGGGGGGGTTCAAACACTGAAGCTTTCTTT.

In DNA form, the CDR3 reads TGTGCCAGCAGCTCTTACTCCCCGGGGGACACTGAAGCTTTCTTT. Encoded protein: CASSSYSPGDTEAFF. V and J are TRBV11-2 and TRBJ1-1, with TRBD1 as a possible D gene (5 bases). The CDR3 runs to 15 residues. Per the germline V gene, CDR1 is SGHAT and CDR2 is FQNNGV. Between the trimmed V and J ends, which lost 4 bases and 3 bases, there was a span of 15 bases.

V gene TRBV7-3 combines with J gene TRBJ2-7; 8 nucleotides agree with TRBD2. Germline CDR1 SGHTA, CDR2 FQGTGA. J lost 5 bases, V lost 0 bases, and 6 bases had no gene match. The CDR3 runs to 15 residues. Here the CDR3 reads CASSLTRWTSNEQYF. CDR3 nucleotide sequence: TGTGCCAGCAGCTTAACGCGATGGACTAGCAACGAGCAGTACTTC.

V usage is TRBV19 and J usage is TRBJ2-1; weak D call: TRBD2 (6 bases). The CDR3 is made up of 17 amino acids. V lost 2 bases, J lost 2 bases, and 16 bases lay in between. Germline CDR1 LNHDA, CDR2 SQIVND (reference sequence). The CDR3 DNA is TGTGCCAGTAGTATATTAGCGGTCTTTCCCCCCTACAATGAGCAGTTCTTC. It yields the protein CASSILAVFPPYNEQFF.

This chain uses TRBV5-4 with TRBJ2-2; possibly TRBD1 or TRBD2 for D (6 bases each). Germline CDR1 is SGHNT and CDR2 is YYREEE (reference sequence). V was pared by 0 bases and J by 6 bases, with 18 bases between. CDR3 length equals 17 residues. The CDR3 protein is CASSLGGGLTNSGELFF. The DNA of the CDR3 is TGTGCCAGCAGCTTGGGAGGGGGGCTTACTAACTCCGGGGAGCTGTTTTTT.

The chain has TRBV7-9 and TRBJ2-2, with D unresolved. Germline CDR1 reads SEHNR; CDR2 reads FQNEAQ (reference sequence). This CDR3 is built from 13 residues. Between the trimmed V and J ends, which lost 1 base and 7 bases, there was a span of 7 bases. The CDR3 DNA is TGTGCCAGCAGCTTAGGAGAGGTCGGGGAGCTGTTTTTT. The encoded protein is CASSLGEVGELFF.

The chain uses TRBV10-3 and TRBJ2-7; 7 bases are shared with TRBD1. The CDR3 has 18 amino acids. The J segment lost 1 base and the V segment lost 0 bases, leaving 12 bases of the junction unmatched. The germline CDR1 and CDR2 sequences are ENHRY and SYGVKD. The CDR3: CAISESMPQKTGSYEQYF. CDR3 nucleotide sequence: TGTGCCATCAGTGAGTCCATGCCCCAAAAGACAGGGTCCTACGAGCAGTACTTC.

V gene TRBV23-1 combines with J gene TRBJ1-1; D remains ambiguous. TRBV23-1 is filed as an ORF, its function uncertain. The CDR3 contains 12 residues. Trimming pared 4 bases from V and 7 bases from J, leaving 10 bases between. This chain's CDR3 is CASSLKGHEAFF. The CDR3 region has the DNA TGCGCCAGCAGTCTAAAGGGCCATGAAGCTTTCTTT.

The V call is TRBV19, the J call TRBJ2-7, with a weak D call TRBD2 (6 bases). There are 18 residues in the CDR3. Trimming left V 5 bases short and J 3 bases short, with 26 bases between. CDR1 is LNHDA, CDR2 SQIVND, per germline (reference sequence). In DNA, the CDR3 is TGTGCCAGTAGTCTAGGAGGGCCAACCATCGACGGCGTCTACGAGCAGTACTTC. Translating gives CASSLGGPTIDGVYEQYF.

This clone was found once. The chain uses TRBV9 and TRBJ2-1; tentative D call: TRBD2 (5 bases). CDR1 is SGDLS, CDR2 YYNGEE, per germline. Trimming took off 3 bases at V and 3 bases at J, with 7 bases between the two ends. The CDR3 is made up of 13 amino acids. In DNA, the CDR3 is TGTGCCAGCAGCGGTGACTACTACAATGAGCAGTTCTTC. It encodes CASSGDYYNEQFF.

The chain joins TRBV2 to TRBJ1-4; D not resolved. The CDR3 length is 14 residues. The V end was cut by 5 bases, the J end by 3 bases, with 10 bases between. Germline CDR1 reads SNHLY; CDR2 reads FYNNEI. Written as DNA, the CDR3 is TGTGCCAGCAGTAGGGCAGGTCCTAATGAAAAACTGTTTTTT. Its protein product is CASSRAGPNEKLFF. The entire variable domain, with the rest obtained from reference TRBV2 and TRBJ1-4, is as follows: EPEVTQTPSHQVTQMGQEVILRCVPISNHLYFYWYRQILGQKVEFLVSFYNNEISEKSEIFDDQFSVERPDGSNFTLKIRSTKLEDSAMYFCASSRAGPNEKLFFGSGTQLSVL.

This clone has only one observation. The CDR3 coding sequence is TGTGCCAGCACCCTGGACAGGGGAGATGAAAAACTGTTTTTT. Protein product: CASTLDRGDEKLFF. This rearrangement joins TRBV6-5 to TRBJ1-4; TRBD1 aligns across 9 bases. This CDR3 spans 14 amino acids. Germline loops: CDR1 MNHEY, CDR2 SVGAGI. V dropped 7 bases and J dropped 6; count of bases not matched to a gene: 6.